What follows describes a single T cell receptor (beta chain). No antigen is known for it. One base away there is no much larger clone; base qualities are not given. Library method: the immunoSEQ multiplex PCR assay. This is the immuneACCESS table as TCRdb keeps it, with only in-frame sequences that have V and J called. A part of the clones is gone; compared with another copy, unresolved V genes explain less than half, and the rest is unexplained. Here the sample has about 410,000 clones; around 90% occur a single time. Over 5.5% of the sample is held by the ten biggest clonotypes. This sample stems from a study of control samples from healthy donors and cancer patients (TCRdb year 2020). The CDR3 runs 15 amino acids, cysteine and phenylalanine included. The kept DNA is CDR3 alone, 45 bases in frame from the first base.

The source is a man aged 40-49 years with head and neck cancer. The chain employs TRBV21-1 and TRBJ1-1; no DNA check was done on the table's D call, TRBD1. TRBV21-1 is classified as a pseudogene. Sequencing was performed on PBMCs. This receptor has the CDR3 CASSKEGRVDTEAFF. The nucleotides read TGTGCCAGCAGCAAAGAGGGGCGTGTCGACACTGAAGCTTTCTTT.